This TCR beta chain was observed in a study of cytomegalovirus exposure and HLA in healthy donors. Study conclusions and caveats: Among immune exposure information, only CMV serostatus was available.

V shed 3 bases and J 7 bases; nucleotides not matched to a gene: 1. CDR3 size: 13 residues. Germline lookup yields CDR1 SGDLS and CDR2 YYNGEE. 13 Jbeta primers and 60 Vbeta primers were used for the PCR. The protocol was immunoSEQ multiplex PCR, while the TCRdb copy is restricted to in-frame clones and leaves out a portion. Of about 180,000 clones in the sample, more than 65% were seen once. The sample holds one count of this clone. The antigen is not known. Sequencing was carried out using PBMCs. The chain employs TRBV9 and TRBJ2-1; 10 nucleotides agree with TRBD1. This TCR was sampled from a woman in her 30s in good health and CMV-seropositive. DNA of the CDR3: TGTGCCAGCAGCGGGACAGGGGGGAATGAGCAGTTCTTC. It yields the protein CASSGTGGNEQFF.